These 18 T cell receptor beta chains were sequenced from one sample in a study of CXCR3-negative and CXCR3-positive naive CD8 T cells. Study findings and constraints: Relative to CXCR3-negative naive cells, CXCR3-positive naive cells had more hydrophobic TRB CDR3s.

Libraries were UMI-labeled 5' RACE TRB cDNA. TCRdb re-analyzed the 5' RACE reads; it lists each CDR3 protein once, without DNA. Recorded for this sample: some 130,000 distinct CDR3 sequences. The antigens these receptors bind are not known. The sequenced sample consisted of naive CXCR3+ CD8+ T cells from blood. Subset denoted: CD45RO-CCR7+CD27+CD95- naive CD8+ T cells expressing CXCR3 (TNR3+). The source is a human donor in good health. Some clones in this sample may be carry-over from other donors' samples.

The rearrangement links TRBV20-1 to TRBJ1-4. The germline V gene encodes CDR1 DFQATT and CDR2 SNEGSKA (reference sequence). The CDR3 runs to 17 residues. CDR3 region: CSARLPQSTATNEKLFF.

The V call is TRBV4-2, the J call TRBJ2-1; TCRdb designates TRBD2, a call that cannot be tested without DNA. The CDR3 loop spans 18 amino acids. CDR1 is LGHNA, CDR2 YNFKEQ, per germline. CDR3 residues: CASSQGARGTSGYNEQFF.

The chain couples TRBV29-1 to TRBJ1-2; TCRdb's D call of TRBD1 is untestable without DNA. The CDR3 runs 12 residues. CDR1 and CDR2 (germline): SQVTM, ANQGSEA. The chain's CDR3 is CSDTDRAAGYTF.

The gene calls are TRBV12-3 or TRBV12-4 and TRBJ1-1. The CDR3 totals 13 residues. CDR3 amino acids: CAILGVYGTEAFF.

This chain uses TRBV13 with TRBJ1-2. CDR1 is PRHDT and CDR2 is FYEKMQ in the germline V gene (reference sequence). CDR3 size: 14 residues. The CDR3 protein is CASSLGEGTWGYTF.

V gene TRBV5-5 combines with J gene TRBJ2-7. Looked up from germline, CDR1 is SGHKS and CDR2 is YYEKEE (reference sequence). The CDR3 contains 14 residues. The CDR3 loop is CASSPVWSSYEQYF.

The chain has TRBV18 and TRBJ1-1; with no DNA, the TCRdb D assignment of TRBD1 cannot be verified. The CDR3 contains 16 residues. Per the germline V gene, CDR1 is KGHSH and CDR2 is LQKENI. CDR3 region: CASSSGQGELNTEAFF.

The rearrangement joins TRBV20-1 to TRBJ2-3; no DNA is available, so the TRBD2 call from TCRdb remains unchecked. The CDR3 extends over 14 amino acids. Germline CDR1 DFQATT, CDR2 SNEGSKA (reference sequence). The CDR3: CSASRGGRTDTQYF.

This clonotype is medium-sized by frequency. This chain connects TRBV29-1 to TRBJ2-7; as DNA is missing, the TRBD1 call by TCRdb cannot be tested. Germline lookup yields CDR1 SQVTM and CDR2 ANQGSEA. The CDR3 length is 13 residues. The CDR3 region is CSVSQGAFYEQYF.

This chain connects TRBV7-6 to TRBJ2-7; TCRdb's D gene call, TRBD1, goes unchecked for lack of DNA. CDR3 length: 15 residues. The germline V gene has CDR1 SGHVS and CDR2 FNYEAQ. This CDR3 is CASSPISSGGYEQYF.

The CDR3 spells CASSLPEVGSFYNEQFF. The V gene is TRBV28, the J gene TRBJ2-1. CDR1 and CDR2 (germline): MDHEN, SYDVKM. There are 17 residues in the CDR3.

The chain uses TRBV7-9 and TRBJ2-3. The CDR3 covers 15 residues. The germline CDR1 and CDR2 sequences are SEHNR and FQNEAQ (reference sequence). This CDR3 is CASSLVSRGTDTQYF.

The genes are TRBV7-3 and TRBJ2-1; lacking DNA, the TRBD1 call made by TCRdb goes unchecked. This CDR3 is 16 amino acids long. The germline V gene has CDR1 SGHTA and CDR2 FQGTGA. CDR3 sequence: CASSESSGNDMNEQFF.

The gene calls are TRBV20-1 and TRBJ2-7. This CDR3 has 12 residues. Germline V gene sequence: CDR1 DFQATT, CDR2 SNEGSKA (reference sequence). CDR3 sequence: CSARGRNYEQYF.

The V and J genes are TRBV20-1 and TRBJ2-7; with no DNA, the TCRdb D assignment of TRBD1 cannot be verified. CDR3 length: 15 amino acids. The germline gives CDR1 DFQATT, CDR2 SNEGSKA (reference sequence). CDR3 sequence reads: CSARDLAGGIYEQYF.

The rearrangement joins TRBV7-9 to TRBJ2-1. The CDR3 is 12 residues long. The germline CDR1 and CDR2 sequences are SEHNR and FQNEAQ (reference sequence). CDR3 amino acids: CASRPTDNEQFF.

The chain is built from TRBV28 and TRBJ1-1; TCRdb proposes TRBD1, but this gene call is untestable without DNA. Looked up from germline, CDR1 is MDHEN and CDR2 is SYDVKM. The CDR3 is made up of 15 amino acids. The CDR3 sequence: CASSPLGSNGNEAFF. The full variable domain, rest sourced from reference TRBV28 and TRBJ1-1, is DVKVTQSSRYLVKRTGEKVFLECVQDMDHENMFWYRQDPGLGLRLIYFSYDVKMKEKGDIPEGYSVSREKKERFSLILESASTNQTSMYLCASSPLGSNGNEAFFGQGTRLTVV.

The chain links TRBV20-1 to TRBJ2-7; as DNA is missing, the TRBD1 call by TCRdb cannot be tested. The length of the CDR3 is 13 residues. CDR1 and CDR2 from the germline V gene are DFQATT and SNEGSKA (reference sequence). The CDR3 spells CSARGRVDHEQYF.